This T cell receptor beta chain was observed in a study of T cells after yellow fever vaccination. In the study overall: Preparation of the low-cell-number fractions used SMART-Seq v4 Ultra Low Input.

V gave up 5 bases and J gave up 0 bases; unmatched junction bases: 4. The germline V gene encodes CDR1 SGHRS and CDR2 YFSETQ. This CDR3 is 14 amino acids long. MiXCR was run by TCRdb on the 5' RACE reads, yielding one entry per CDR3 protein. Of under 550,000 distinct CDR3 sequences listed, 20% to 25% are singletons. The sequence was collected from a man between 18 and 35 years old who received the YFV17D yellow fever vaccine. The sequences come from PBMCs, collected less than 25 days after the first yellow fever vaccination. V usage is TRBV5-1 and J usage is TRBJ1-1, with 7 bases lining up with TRBD1. The CDR3 DNA reads TGCGCCAGCAGGTCAGGGGGGATGAACACTGAAGCTTTCTTT. Translated, it gives CASRSGGMNTEAFF.